Listed here are 32 T cell receptor beta chains from one sample, sequenced in a study of identical twins' blood T cells. TCRdb redid the calling of the 5' RACE reads with MiXCR, one entry per CDR3 protein. Among hundreds of thousands of distinct CDR3 sequences listed, 28% were seen once. Material: PBMCs. These receptors were obtained from a woman aged 18 to 55 in good health.

This clonotype was detected many times. The chain recombines TRBV29-1 with TRBJ1-4; D is perhaps TRBD1 (5 bases). V was clipped by 6 bases and J by 3 bases, with 14 bases between them. Germline CDR1 reads SQVTM; CDR2 reads ANQGSEA. CDR3 length equals 14 residues. The DNA of the CDR3 is TGCAGCGTGGGGAGGACACTCGCTAATGAAAAACTGTTTTTT. It is translated as CSVGRTLANEKLFF.

This clonotype was recorded many times. The chain employs TRBV18 and TRBJ1-1; 7 nucleotides line up with TRBD1. Germline V CDR1 and CDR2: KGHSH, LQKENI. This CDR3 region has 15 residues. With V trimmed by 6 bases and J by 5 bases, 12 bases remained unmatched. This CDR3 is CASSADRLGRTEAFF. The CDR3 region has the DNA TGTGCCAGCTCTGCGGACAGGTTGGGGAGAACTGAAGCTTTCTTT.

The sample holds many counts of this clonotype. This chain connects TRBV30 to TRBJ1-1, with unresolved D. This CDR3 has 11 amino acids. Germline V gene lookup returns CDR1 GTSNPN and CDR2 SVGIG (reference sequence). V was pared by 0 bases and J by 4 bases, with 3 bases between. CDR3 nucleotide sequence: TGTGCCTGGAGTGTTAGCACTGAAGCTTTCTTT. Its protein is CAWSVSTEAFF.

This clonotype was recorded many times. V usage is TRBV9 and J usage is TRBJ2-2; D uncertain. V lost 0 bases to trimming and J lost 1 base, with 7 bases between them. CDR1 and CDR2 (germline): SGDLS, YYNGEE. There are 15 residues in the CDR3. The CDR3 region has the DNA TGTGCCAGCAGCGTAGGTACAGTGAACACCGGGGAGCTGTTTTTT. Translating gives CASSVGTVNTGELFF.

This clonotype turned up a few times. The V and J genes are TRBV19 and TRBJ2-7; TRBD1 is a possible D gene (6 bases). This CDR3 spans 13 amino acids. The germline gives CDR1 LNHDA, CDR2 SQIVND (reference sequence). Trimming stripped 6 bases from V and 3 bases from J, with 12 bases between. CDR3 region: CASRPGTNYEQYF. CDR3 coding DNA: TGTGCCAGTAGACCCGGGACAAACTACGAGCAGTACTTC.

Note on this clonotype: One junction end does not reproduce the germline sequence, and a read error may be involved. This chain uses TRBV10-2 with TRBJ2-1, with D possibly being TRBD2 (5 bases). Germline CDR1 is WSHSY and CDR2 is SAAADI. The CDR3 sequence is 16 residues long. The CDR3 sequence: CTSTSDAGFLYNEQFF. CDR3 DNA: TGCACCAGTACCTCTGATGCGGGCTTTTTGTACAATGAGCAGTTCTTC.

Points on this clonotype: One base away lies a much larger clone, so this may be a sequencing read error. The chain recombines TRBV3-1 with TRBJ2-1; D not resolved. Trimming took off 0 bases at V and 5 bases at J, with 20 bases between the two ends. CDR3 size: 18 residues. Germline V gene sequence: CDR1 LGHDT, CDR2 YNNKEL (reference sequence). CDR3 sequence reads: CASSQERWSPLTDNEQFF. The CDR3 coding sequence is TGTGCCAGCAGCCAAGAGAGATGGAGCCCCCTGACCGACAATGAGCAGTTCTTC.

The CDR3 protein is CASSLVGQGYTEAFF. CDR3 nucleotides: TGTGCCAGCAGCTTAGTTGGACAGGGGTACACTGAAGCTTTCTTT. This chain joins TRBV7-2 and TRBJ1-1, with 9 bases matching TRBD1. Per germline, CDR1 SGHTA and CDR2 FQGNSA. J was trimmed by 3 bases and V by 1 base; bases with no gene match: 3. CDR3 size: 15 residues.

V usage is TRBV4-1 and J usage is TRBJ1-1; D may be TRBD1 (5 bases). Germline V gives CDR1 MGHRA, CDR2 YSYEKL. There are 13 residues in the CDR3. The V gene lost 1 base and the J gene lost 8 bases, with 11 bases spanning the gap. CDR3 sequence: CASSQGTTYEAFF. CDR3 coding DNA: TGCGCCAGCAGCCAAGGGACAACGTACGAAGCTTTCTTT.

The chain combines TRBV5-6 with TRBJ1-2; D not certain. Per germline, CDR1 SGHDT and CDR2 YYEEEE. V was pared by 1 base and J by 2 bases, with 9 bases between. This CDR3 comprises 14 residues. The chain's CDR3 is CASSLQLLNYGYTF. CDR3 DNA: TGTGCCAGCAGCTTGCAGTTATTAAACTATGGCTACACCTTC.

This clonotype was detected only once. This clone may be a read error of a much larger clone one base away. This chain joins TRBV29-1 and TRBJ1-2; no reliable D call. The length of the CDR3 is 12 residues. CDR1 and CDR2 (germline): SQVTM, ANQGSEA. DNA for the CDR3: TGCAGCGTTGTTTCATTGAACCGTGGCTGCACCTTC. Its protein product is CSVVSLNRGCTF.

This clonotype has more than one count but fewer than ten. The chain links TRBV18 to TRBJ1-3; D is unclear. V was clipped by 6 bases and J by 6 bases, with 18 bases between them. The CDR3 extends over 15 amino acids. Germline V gene data show CDR1 as KGHSH and CDR2 as LQKENI. This CDR3 is CASSPGSNPKNTIYF. CDR3 DNA: TGTGCCAGCTCGCCCGGGAGTAACCCCAAAAACACCATATATTTT.

Comment on this clonotype: Germline and junction disagree at one end, which may indicate a read error. V usage is TRBV20-1 and J usage is TRBJ1-1, with D hard to call. This CDR3 has 12 amino acids. Germline CDR1 and CDR2: DFQATT and SNEGSKA (reference sequence). The CDR3 spells CSASSQNTEALF. CDR3 coding DNA: TGCAGTGCTAGTTCCCAGAACACTGAAGCTTTATTT.

V and J are TRBV18 and TRBJ1-5; D gene unclear. Germline V gene data show CDR1 as KGHSH and CDR2 as LQKENI. This CDR3 is 15 amino acids long. V was shortened by 6 bases and J by 4 bases, with 16 bases between the two germline ends. The CDR3 DNA follows: TGTGCCAGCTCCCTCGGACGGATAACTAATCAGCCCCAGCATTTT. Translating gives CASSLGRITNQPQHF.

This clonotype was recorded a few times. The rearrangement links TRBV6-2 or TRBV6-3 to TRBJ2-1, with a possible D match to TRBD2 (5 bases). CDR1 and CDR2 (germline): MNHEY, SVGEGT. Trimming took off 2 bases at V and 15 bases at J, with 11 bases between the two ends. This CDR3 spans 11 amino acids. DNA for the CDR3: TGTGCCAGCAGTTACAAGAGTGCGGGGTTCTTC. Protein: CASSYKSAGFF.

In this sample, this clonotype turned up a few times. The rearrangement links TRBV9 to TRBJ2-1; a weak D match, TRBD2 (7 bases). V lost 4 bases and J lost 9, with 20 bases in between. Germline CDR1 is SGDLS and CDR2 is YYNGEE. This CDR3 contains 15 residues. CDR3: CASSLAGAPKSEQFF. As DNA, the CDR3 is TGTGCCAGCAGCTTGGCGGGGGCCCCAAAATCTGAGCAGTTCTTC.

The chain uses TRBV20-1 and TRBJ2-1; D is perhaps TRBD1 (5 bases). Germline CDR1 DFQATT, CDR2 SNEGSKA (reference sequence). The CDR3 runs to 13 residues. The CDR3 loop is CSVPRVGANEQFF. The CDR3 DNA follows: TGCAGCGTCCCTCGGGTTGGGGCGAATGAGCAGTTCTTC.

Points on this clonotype: Since no conserved phenylalanine or tryptophan closes the CDR3, a read error is the likely cause. The chain's CDR3 is CSVDATGGFYGYTL. The DNA for the CDR3 is TGCAGCGTAGATGCGACAGGGGGATTCTATGGCTACACCCTC. The V gene is TRBV29-1, the J gene TRBJ1-2, with TRBD1 matching over 9 bases. V shed 6 bases, J shed 4 bases, and the junction held 9 bases outside the gene matches. The V gene's germline CDR1 is SQVTM and CDR2 ANQGSEA. This CDR3 has 14 residues.

The chain combines TRBV4-3 with TRBJ2-1; 15 bases agree with TRBD2. This CDR3 contains 19 residues. Germline V gives CDR1 LGHNA, CDR2 YSLEER. V gave up 1 base and J gave up 3 bases; unmatched junction bases: 7. CDR3 bases: TGCGCCAGCAGCCAAGGGACTAGCGGGAGGGTTTTAGGCTACAATGAGCAGTTCTTC. Residues: CASSQGTSGRVLGYNEQFF.

V is TRBV29-1 and J is TRBJ2-1, with 7 bases fitting TRBD2. The CDR3 loop spans 15 amino acids. CDR1 is SQVTM, CDR2 ANQGSEA, per germline. Trimming at V came to 4 bases and at J to 4 bases, leaving 10 bases not matched to a gene. The CDR3 spells CSVVPPSGGYNEQFF. CDR3 coding DNA: TGCAGCGTTGTTCCCCCTAGCGGAGGATACAATGAGCAGTTCTTC.

The V gene is TRBV5-5, the J gene TRBJ2-7; D not certain. From germline, CDR1 is SGHKS and CDR2 YYEKEE (reference sequence). The CDR3 spans 16 residues. Trimming pared 4 bases from V and 3 bases from J, leaving 20 bases between. CDR3 amino acids: CASSLHARTGDYEQYF. CDR3 nucleotide sequence: TGTGCCAGCAGCCTTCATGCTCGTACTGGAGACTACGAGCAGTACTTC.

This sequence joins TRBV12-5 and TRBJ1-1, with TRBD1 as a possible D gene (6 bases). The CDR3 length is 15 residues. Germline assignment: CDR1 LGHNT and CDR2 FRNRAP. V shed 0 bases and J shed 1 base, with 9 bases lying between them. The chain's CDR3 is CASGLVRDKNTEAFF. The CDR3 coding sequence is TGTGCTAGTGGTTTGGTACGGGACAAGAACACTGAAGCTTTCTTT.

The chain uses TRBV18 and TRBJ1-1; D is unresolved. Germline CDR1 KGHSH, CDR2 LQKENI. V was trimmed by 6 bases and J by 7 bases, leaving 12 bases between them. The CDR3 sequence is 12 residues long. For the CDR3, the DNA is TGTGCCAGCTCCCTTGGCGCAGATGAAGCTTTCTTT. Encoded protein: CASSLGADEAFF. Full variable domain (missing parts from reference TRBV18 and TRBJ1-1): NAGVMQNPRHLVRRRGQEARLRCSPMKGHSHVYWYRQLPEEGLKFMVYLQKENIIDESGMPKERFSAEFPKEGPSILRIQQVVRGDSAAYFCASSLGADEAFFGQGTRLTVV.

In its sample, this clonotype was seen a few times. The chain links TRBV20-1 to TRBJ2-2; TRBD2 matches at 7 bases. The CDR3 is made up of 16 amino acids. Germline CDR1 and CDR2: DFQATT and SNEGSKA (reference sequence). Losses at the gene ends were 1 base for V and 2 bases for J; bases not matched to a gene: 7. The CDR3, as DNA: TGCAGTGCTAGAGGGGGCAGCGGGATAAACACCGGGGAGCTGTTTTTT. Translated: CSARGGSGINTGELFF.

V usage is TRBV7-6 and J usage is TRBJ1-1; D is perhaps TRBD1 (5 bases). The germline V and J ends were trimmed by 5 bases and 1 base, with 8 bases remaining between them. The CDR3 extends over 13 amino acids. CDR1 is SGHVS and CDR2 is FNYEAQ in the germline V gene. The CDR3 protein is CASSKQANTEAFF. The CDR3 nucleotides are TGTGCCAGCAGCAAACAGGCGAACACTGAAGCTTTCTTT.

Regarding this clonotype: A much larger clonotype is one base distant, so this may be a read error. This rearrangement joins TRBV3-1 to TRBJ1-1; 7 bases match TRBD1. The germline V gene encodes CDR1 LGHDT and CDR2 YNNKEL (reference sequence). The J segment lost 4 bases and the V segment lost 5 bases, leaving 7 bases of the junction unmatched. This CDR3 comprises 14 residues. The CDR3 DNA reads TGTGCCAGCAGCGGGGGACAGTTGAGCACTGAAGCTTTCTTT. Protein product: CASSGGQLSTEAFF.

Concerning this clonotype itself: A much larger clone is a single base away; this may be a read error. This chain links TRBV3-1 with TRBJ1-1; 7 bases are shared with TRBD1. This CDR3 region has 14 residues. The junction had 7 bases not matched to a gene; V was cut back by 6 bases and J by 3 bases. Germline lookup yields CDR1 LGHDT and CDR2 YNNKEL (reference sequence). CDR3 region: CASRLAGGYTEAFF. The CDR3 DNA follows: TGTGCCAGCAGGTTAGCAGGGGGGTACACTGAAGCTTTCTTT.

This clonotype was counted between two and nine times. The chain recombines TRBV5-1 with TRBJ2-2; the match to TRBD1 covers 7 bases. The CDR3 contains 16 residues. The trim removed 5 bases at V and 5 bases at J, leaving 12 bases unmatched. Germline CDR1 reads SGHRS; CDR2 reads YFSETQ. The CDR3 here is CASRPPGTALTGELFF. The CDR3 DNA reads TGCGCCAGCAGACCTCCCGGGACAGCATTAACCGGGGAGCTGTTTTTT.

The genes are TRBV13 and TRBJ1-3, with a tentative D call TRBD1 (6 bases). The germline V gene has CDR1 PRHDT and CDR2 FYEKMQ (reference sequence). The length of the CDR3 is 15 residues. V was clipped by 5 bases and J by 4 bases, with 15 bases between them. The CDR3 DNA reads as TGTGCCAGCAGCCCGGGACAAGGTCACGGAAACACCATATATTTT. As protein: CASSPGQGHGNTIYF.

This clonotype turned up a few times. The chain has TRBV7-2 and TRBJ1-1; TRBD1 might be the D (5 bases). The V gene lost 4 bases and the J gene lost 4 bases, with 10 bases spanning the gap. Germline V gene lookup returns CDR1 SGHTA and CDR2 FQGNSA. The CDR3 consists of 13 residues. Here the CDR3 reads CASSSGGATEAFF. For the CDR3, the DNA is TGTGCCAGCAGCTCCGGCGGGGCCACTGAAGCTTTCTTT.

The chain links TRBV29-1 to TRBJ1-1; D call uncertain. Germline V gives CDR1 SQVTM, CDR2 ANQGSEA. Trimming cost V 5 bases and J 7 bases, with 17 bases left between them. The CDR3 is 13 amino acids. CDR3 residues: CSVHTIGPNEAFF. As DNA, the CDR3 is TGCAGCGTTCACACCATAGGACCGAATGAAGCTTTCTTT. Full variable domain (rest looked up from reference TRBV29-1 and TRBJ1-1): SAVISQKPSRDICQRGTSLTIQCQVDSQVTMMFWYRQQPGQSLTLIATANQGSEATYESGFVIDKFPISRPNLTFSTLTVSNMSPEDSSIYLCSVHTIGPNEAFFGQGTRLTVV.

This clonotype was counted a few times. The chain employs TRBV6-6 and TRBJ2-1; D call uncertain. This CDR3 contains 12 residues. CDR1 MNHNY and CDR2 SVGAGI come from the germline V gene (reference sequence). Trimming shortened V by 7 bases and J by 8 bases, and 12 bases separated the two germline ends. CDR3 bases: TGTGCCAGCATCAACGGGTACGATGAGCAGTTCTTC. It codes for CASINGYDEQFF.